The entry below gives a single T cell receptor beta chain sequence along with its context. Its antigen is still unknown. Germline-derived CDR1 and CDR2 are ENHRY and SYGVKD. This CDR3 has 16 amino acids. This specimen belongs to a study of monozygotic twins with inflammatory bowel disease. Study outcomes and limitations: For IBD patients, clonotypes shared with others were fewer than for healthy twins, especially with disease activity.

Isolation of total RNA was performed on whole blood, with no prior T cell sorting. UMIs containing a 6-nucleotide sample barcode were added via template switching. TCRdb reworked the 5' RACE reads into one entry per CDR3 protein, no DNA. The repertoire shows around 380,000 distinct CDR3 sequences; the top ten hold 2% to 3%. The clonotype comes from a human donor with ulcerative colitis or Crohn's disease, or a healthy co-twin of an affected twin (not recorded which). The sample taken for sequencing was blood. The chain is built from TRBV10-3 and TRBJ1-1; checking the TCRdb D call of TRBD1 is not possible without DNA. CDR3: CAISESRQASNTEAFF.